These 31 T cell receptor beta chains share one sample of origin, sequenced in a study of shared clonotypes between healthy human individuals. The assay was immunoSEQ multiplex PCR, and TCRdb's table has in-frame clones only and misses some. The sample yields about 1 million clones, 65% to 75% seen once. The sequencing input was memory CD4+ T cells sorted from blood. Subset defined: CD45RA-negative fraction. The receptor source for this set is a man younger than 30 in good health.

Notes on this clone: A much larger clone differs from this one at a single base, so this may be a read error. The V call is TRBV30, the J call TRBJ1-2; D is unclear. V dropped 4 bases and J dropped 3 bases, with 12 bases sitting between them. The CDR3 consists of 13 residues. Germline values: CDR1 GTSNPN, CDR2 SVGIG (reference sequence). CDR3 residues: CAWKRQDYYGYTF. The CDR3, as DNA: TGTGCCTGGAAGCGGCAGGACTACTATGGCTACACCTTC.

This chain joins TRBV4-2 and TRBJ2-7; 9 bases are a match to TRBD2. This CDR3 contains 15 residues. CDR1 is LGHNA, CDR2 YNFKEQ, per germline. V was clipped by 4 bases and J by 2 bases; unmatched bases: 6. CDR3 amino acids: CASSRNSGGAYEQYF. For the CDR3, the DNA is TGTGCCAGCAGCCGTAATAGCGGGGGAGCCTACGAGCAGTACTTC.

This rearrangement joins TRBV5-1 to TRBJ2-1; TRBD2 matches at 7 bases. CDR3 length: 16 amino acids. The germline V gene encodes CDR1 SGHRS and CDR2 YFSETQ. V lost 4 bases to trimming and J lost 1 base; unmatched junction nucleotides: 8. CDR3 amino acids: CASSPGSGGSYNEQFF. In DNA, the CDR3 is TGCGCCAGCAGCCCCGGATCGGGAGGATCCTACAATGAGCAGTTCTTC. Filled out from reference TRBV5-1 and TRBJ2-1, the complete variable domain reads KAGVTQTPRYLIKTRGQQVTLSCSPISGHRSVSWYQQTPGQGLQFLFEYFSETQRNKGNFPGRFSGRQFSNSRSEMNVSTLELGDSALYLCASSPGSGGSYNEQFFGPGTRLTVL.

Remarks on this clone: The sample contains more than one DNA sequence encoding this CDR3. The J gene is TRBJ1-2, the V gene TRBV6-1; D not resolved. Germline V gives CDR1 MNHNS, CDR2 SASEGT. The CDR3 runs 14 residues. Between the trimmed V and J ends, which lost 4 bases and 0 bases, there was a span of 9 bases. CDR3 sequence reads: CASSVGRTNYGYTF. As DNA, the CDR3 is TGTGCCAGCAGTGTGGGAAGGACTAACTATGGCTACACCTTC.

Comment on this clone: The sample carries other DNA sequences with the same CDR3. The rearrangement joins TRBV19 to TRBJ2-7; D is unresolved. Germline assignment: CDR1 LNHDA and CDR2 SQIVND (reference sequence). The V end lost 5 bases, the J end lost 0 bases, and 11 bases lay between the germline ends. The CDR3 is made up of 14 amino acids. The CDR3 reads CASSHGTSSYEQYF. In DNA form, the CDR3 reads TGTGCCAGTAGTCATGGCACGTCCTCCTACGAGCAGTACTTC.

This clone showed up many times. The chain couples TRBV7-2 to TRBJ2-5, with unresolved D. The germline V gene encodes CDR1 SGHTA and CDR2 FQGNSA. CDR3 length: 15 residues. Trimming removed 2 bases at V and 4 bases at J, with 14 bases between. CDR3 amino acids: CASSLSSQRSETQYF. CDR3 nucleotide sequence: TGTGCCAGCAGCTTAAGTTCACAGCGTTCAGAGACCCAGTACTTC.

Only a few counts were recorded for this clone. This chain joins TRBV27 and TRBJ1-4, with D possibly matching TRBD1 (5 bases). Trimming removed 2 bases from V and 8 bases from J, with 12 bases in between. The CDR3 sequence is 14 residues long. CDR1 is MNHEY and CDR2 is SMNVEV in the germline V gene (reference sequence). Here the CDR3 reads CASSLIGVGEKLFF. DNA for the CDR3: TGTGCCAGCAGTTTAATAGGGGTTGGGGAAAAACTGTTTTTT.

The genes are TRBV4-2 and TRBJ2-7, with 14 nucleotides matching TRBD2. Per germline, CDR1 LGHNA and CDR2 YNFKEQ. CDR3 size: 15 residues. J gave up 3 bases and V 4 bases, and 2 bases lay outside the gene matches. The CDR3 bases are TGTGCCAGCAGCCTTGGGACTAGCGGGGGCTACGAGCAGTACTTC. This encodes CASSLGTSGGYEQYF.

This chain links TRBV25-1 with TRBJ2-7; 8 nucleotides line up with TRBD1. V was clipped by 6 bases and J by 3 bases; unmatched bases: 4. The CDR3 is 13 residues long. Germline loops: CDR1 MGHDK, CDR2 SYGVNS. The chain's CDR3 is CASRGQGDYEQYF. The DNA of the CDR3 is TGTGCCAGCAGAGGACAGGGCGACTACGAGCAGTACTTC.

The V and J genes are TRBV27 and TRBJ2-2; D remains ambiguous. Germline values: CDR1 MNHEY, CDR2 SMNVEV (reference sequence). There are 14 residues in the CDR3. V was cut by 6 bases and J by 4 bases, with 12 bases left in between. The CDR3 DNA sequence: TGTGCCAGCAGGGGGTACTCGGGCACCGGGGAGCTGTTTTTT. Encoded protein: CASRGYSGTGELFF.

The chain recombines TRBV23-1 with TRBJ1-1, with 8 positions matching TRBD1. TRBV23-1 is flagged as an ORF with uncertain function. Losses at the gene ends were 4 bases for V and 4 bases for J; bases not matched to a gene: 8. The CDR3 extends over 15 amino acids. This chain's CDR3 is CASSRSGGRGTEAFF. The CDR3 nucleotides are TGCGCCAGCAGTCGGTCAGGGGGCCGGGGCACTGAAGCTTTCTTT.

The V call is TRBV2, the J call TRBJ2-6, with D perhaps TRBD1 (6 bases). Germline CDR1 reads SNHLY; CDR2 reads FYNNEI. V dropped 0 bases and J dropped 4 bases, with 10 bases sitting between them. The CDR3 has 16 residues. The CDR3, as DNA: TGTGCCAGCAGTGAAGCCACAGGGCCCGGGGCCAACGTCCTGACTTTC. Encoded protein: CASSEATGPGANVLTF. Full variable domain (missing parts from reference TRBV2 and TRBJ2-6): EPEVTQTPSHQVTQMGQEVILRCVPISNHLYFYWYRQILGQKVEFLVSFYNNEISEKSEIFDDQFSVERPDGSNFTLKIRSTKLEDSAMYFCASSEATGPGANVLTFGAGSRLTVL.

The chain uses TRBV18 and TRBJ2-1, with TRBD2 matching 9 bases. The CDR3 extends over 14 amino acids. In germline, CDR1 is KGHSH, CDR2 LQKENI. J was trimmed by 8 bases and V by 3 bases; bases with no gene match: 5. The CDR3 sequence: CASSPAGGLYEQFF. CDR3 bases: TGTGCCAGCTCACCGGCGGGAGGGTTATATGAGCAGTTCTTC.

The chain couples TRBV5-1 to TRBJ2-3; D possibly corresponds to TRBD2 (6 bases). With 8 bases removed from V and 0 bases from J, the gap between germline ends came to 19 bases. The CDR3 loop spans 16 amino acids. Germline assignment: CDR1 SGHRS and CDR2 YFSETQ. The CDR3 region has the DNA TGCGCCAGTGCTAGGAATAGCGGAGCTAGCACAGATACGCAGTATTTT. This sequence encodes CASARNSGASTDTQYF.

Only one count was recorded for this clone. The genes are TRBV29-1 and TRBJ2-3; 11 bases are shared with TRBD2. The CDR3 is 13 amino acids. Germline V CDR1 and CDR2: SQVTM, ANQGSEA. The trim removed 7 bases at V and 5 bases at J, leaving 5 bases unmatched. The chain's CDR3 is CSAGLAGLDTQYF. CDR3 coding DNA: TGCAGCGCCGGACTAGCGGGCCTAGATACGCAGTATTTT.

In regard to this clone: This may come from a read error, since a much larger clone is one base off. As DNA, the CDR3 is TGCGCCAGCAGCCCGGGACAGGGGAAAGAGACCCAGTACTTC. Encoded protein: CASSPGQGKETQYF. V is TRBV4-3 and J is TRBJ2-5, with 10 bases identical to TRBD1. The V gene's germline CDR1 is LGHNA and CDR2 YSLEER. Losses at the gene ends were 4 bases for V and 3 bases for J; bases not matched to a gene: 2. The length of the CDR3 is 14 residues.

The table lists this clone with a few counts. The genes are TRBV6-6 and TRBJ1-5; D is unresolved. This CDR3 contains 15 residues. The V end lost 0 bases, the J end lost 5 bases, and 11 bases lay between the germline ends. CDR1 is MNHNY, CDR2 SVGAGI, per germline (reference sequence). CDR3 sequence reads: CASSYSVTGDQPQHF. CDR3 coding DNA: TGTGCCAGCAGTTACTCGGTTACCGGTGATCAGCCCCAGCATTTT.

The V and J genes are TRBV15 and TRBJ2-5; 8 positions match TRBD2. This CDR3 contains 15 residues. Germline loops: CDR1 LNHNV, CDR2 YYDKDF (reference sequence). The V segment lost 0 bases and the J segment 6 bases; nucleotides outside the gene matches: 6. The CDR3 is CATSRDSAGGQTQYF. In DNA, the CDR3 is TGTGCCACCAGCAGAGATTCGGCGGGAGGTCAGACCCAGTACTTC.

This sequence joins TRBV18 and TRBJ2-7; D not resolved. V shed 5 bases and J shed 5 bases, with 10 bases lying between them. Germline V CDR1 and CDR2: KGHSH, LQKENI. The CDR3 runs 12 residues. The CDR3 DNA sequence: TGTGCCAGCTCAGAGGACCGGAACGAGCAGTACTTC. The encoded protein is CASSEDRNEQYF.

The chain uses TRBV5-1 and TRBJ1-5; D is unresolved. The germline V gene has CDR1 SGHRS and CDR2 YFSETQ. The CDR3 extends over 15 amino acids. Deletions cut 0 bases from V and 5 bases from J, with 12 bases between. CDR3 sequence (DNA): TGCGCCAGCAGCTTGGCCGGGGATTTCTATCAGCCCCAGCATTTT. It specifies CASSLAGDFYQPQHF.

The V and J genes are TRBV27 and TRBJ2-3; TRBD2 matches 7 bases. Germline V CDR1 and CDR2: MNHEY, SMNVEV (reference sequence). The CDR3 is made up of 17 amino acids. V trimming: 3 bases; J trimming: 4 bases; junction bases outside the gene matches: 13. The CDR3 region has the DNA TGTGCCAGCAGTTTTGGTGGGAGGGCAAATAAGGCAGATACGCAGTATTTT. It translates to CASSFGGRANKADTQYF.

This chain joins TRBV6-5 and TRBJ1-5; D is uncertain. V was clipped by 6 bases and J by 0 bases, with 12 bases between them. From germline, CDR1 is MNHEY and CDR2 SVGAGI. CDR3 length: 15 residues. The CDR3 region has the DNA TGTGCCAGCAGACTCGAGTCAGGTAGCAATCAGCCCCAGCATTTT. It specifies CASRLESGSNQPQHF.

This chain links TRBV30 with TRBJ2-1; TRBD2 aligns across 8 bases. With 4 bases clipped from V and 4 bases from J, the junction kept 15 bases outside the gene matches. The CDR3 runs to 17 residues. Germline V gene lookup returns CDR1 GTSNPN and CDR2 SVGIG (reference sequence). The DNA for the CDR3 is TGTGCCTGGAACCGCCCCCCCCCAGCGGGGGCTTACAATGAGCAGTTCTTC. Protein: CAWNRPPPAGAYNEQFF.

This clone came up once. This specimen includes other DNA sequences encoding the same CDR3. The chain uses TRBV2 and TRBJ1-5; 8 nucleotides match TRBD1. The germline V gene encodes CDR1 SNHLY and CDR2 FYNNEI. This CDR3 has 13 amino acids. V shed 6 bases, J shed 4 bases, and the junction held 2 bases outside the gene matches. The CDR3: CASRGTGNQPQHF. The CDR3 DNA reads TGTGCCAGCAGGGGGACAGGAAATCAGCCCCAGCATTTT. Combining the CDR3 with reference TRBV2 and TRBJ1-5 gives the whole variable domain EPEVTQTPSHQVTQMGQEVILRCVPISNHLYFYWYRQILGQKVEFLVSFYNNEISEKSEIFDDQFSVERPDGSNFTLKIRSTKLEDSAMYFCASRGTGNQPQHFGDGTRLSIL.

The rearrangement uses TRBV11-2 and TRBJ1-1, with D unclear. CDR1 and CDR2 from the germline V gene are SGHAT and FQNNGV. The CDR3 sequence is 14 residues long. V gave up 0 bases and J gave up 2 bases, with 7 bases separating them. DNA of the CDR3: TGTGCCAGCAGCTTAGACAGTTTAAACACTGAAGCTTTCTTT. It translates to CASSLDSLNTEAFF.

The rearrangement links TRBV7-9 to TRBJ2-5; 9 bases are shared with TRBD1. J was trimmed by 10 bases and V by 5 bases; bases with no gene match: 14. This CDR3 is 15 amino acids long. Germline CDR1 reads SEHNR; CDR2 reads FQNEAQ (reference sequence). The CDR3 loop reads CASSPLGDREKVQYF. For the CDR3, the DNA is TGTGCCAGCAGCCCTCTCGGGGACAGGGAAAAAGTCCAGTACTTC.

In its sample, this clone was seen once. The V and J genes are TRBV28 and TRBJ2-5; unclear D gene. The germline V gene encodes CDR1 MDHEN and CDR2 SYDVKM. The CDR3 has 12 amino acids. V was trimmed by 5 bases and J by 5 bases, leaving 9 bases between them. The CDR3 nucleotides read TGTGCCAGCAGTGCCAGGTGGGAGACCCAGTACTTC. Protein sequence: CASSARWETQYF.

This clone has a handful of counts. This sequence joins TRBV7-9 and TRBJ2-3, with a possible D match to TRBD1 (5 bases). The CDR3 is 15 residues long. CDR1 SEHNR and CDR2 FQNEAQ come from the germline V gene (reference sequence). The V gene lost 3 bases and the J gene lost 0 bases, with 10 bases spanning the gap. The CDR3 DNA reads as TGTGCCAGCAGCTTGAAGGCAGGGAGCACAGATACGCAGTATTTT. Its translation is CASSLKAGSTDTQYF.

This rearrangement joins TRBV7-9 to TRBJ2-7, with 13 bases matching TRBD2. With 3 bases clipped from V and 7 bases from J, the junction kept 6 bases outside the gene matches. CDR1 is SEHNR and CDR2 is FQNEAQ in the germline V gene (reference sequence). CDR3 length: 15 residues. CDR3 sequence (DNA): TGTGCCAGCAGCTTCGGACTAGCGGGAGCTCTTGAGCAGTACTTC. Its protein product is CASSFGLAGALEQYF.

This rearrangement joins TRBV10-3 to TRBJ2-7; D assignment may be TRBD1 or TRBD2 (6 bases each). The germline CDR1 and CDR2 sequences are ENHRY and SYGVKD. The length of the CDR3 is 16 residues. V was pared by 3 bases and J by 9 bases, with 24 bases between. CDR3 coding DNA: TGTGCCATCAGTGAAGGGGGGACCATTTTGCCTACGGCGCAGTACTTC. It specifies CAISEGGTILPTAQYF.

CDR3 DNA: TGTGCCAGCAGTCAAGGGACAGCAGGGAGTTCACCCCTCCACTTT. Translated, it gives CASSQGTAGSSPLHF. The V call is TRBV27, the J call TRBJ1-6, with 7 bases lining up with TRBD1. The V and J ends lost 5 bases and 9 bases, in that order; junction bases with no gene match: 10. CDR3 length: 15 residues. The germline CDR1 and CDR2 sequences are MNHEY and SMNVEV (reference sequence).